The rows below give T cell receptor beta chains drawn from one sample of a study of Ad26.COV2.S vaccination and SARS-CoV-2 variants. Using immunoSEQ multiplex PCR, the repertoire was profiled, and TCRdb retains in-frame clones only, with some absent. Of 400,000 to 500,000 clones in the sample, about 91% were seen once. The material was peripheral blood, obtained in a trial of Ad26.COV2.S vaccine versus placebo. The receptors shown here come from a person aged 18-60 years who received the Ad26.COV2.S COVID-19 vaccine or a placebo. Each CDR3 is given with its conserved first and last residue. A D gene is named only where the DNA matches it firmly. The listing skips clone size in some rows; elsewhere it reads once, few, many or a size class.

>TRBJ1-5|TRBV5-5|NA|NA
TGTGCCAGCAGCTTTCATTACGATCAGCCCCAGCATTTT
CASSFHYDQPQHF
>TRBJ2-5|TRBV23-1|NA|NA
TGCGCCAGAGGGTCGACGGGGCGGACCCTCCCGCAAGAGACCCAGTACTTC
CARGSTGRTLPQETQYF
>TRBJ2-4|TRBV2|NA|NA
TGTGCCAGCAGCCGGCAGGGCCCAGCCAAAAACATTCAGTACTTC
CASSRQGPAKNIQYF
>TRBJ2-3|TRBV7-2|NA|NA
TGTGCCAGCAGCTTAGACAGGGCCAGCACAGATACGCAGTATTTT
CASSLDRASTDTQYF
>TRBJ1-2|TRBV6-5|NA|NA
TGTGCCAGCAGTTCTACAGGGACCTATGGCTACACCTTC
CASSSTGTYGYTF
>TRBJ1-6|TRBV5-4|NA|NA
TGTGCCAGCAGCAGACAAGCTAATTCACCCCTCCACTTT
CASSRQANSPLHF
>TRBJ1-3|TRBV28|NA|NA
TGTGCCAGCAGTCTCCACCGGGGGGGAGGGTCTGGAAACACCATATATTTT
CASSLHRGGGSGNTIYF
>TRBJ2-2|TRBV7-3|TRBD2|NA
TGTGCCAGCAGCCCCGGGGGGGGGCGTTGGCCGAACACCGGGGAGCTGTTTTTT
CASSPGGGRWPNTGELFF
>TRBJ1-2|TRBV4-3|TRBD1|NA
TGCGCCAGCAGCCAACTCGGGACAGGCCGAGGCTACACCTTC
CASSQLGTGRGYTF
>TRBJ2-7|TRBV5-6|NA|NA
TGTGCCAGCAGCTCATTGCCGGGGCCTCTGTACGAGCAGTACTTC
CASSSLPGPLYEQYF
>TRBJ2-7|TRBV7-9|NA|NA
TGTGCCAGCAGCTCGCACAGGGAGTTGGCCTTCTACGAGCAGTACTTC
CASSSHRELAFYEQYF
>TRBJ1-2|TRBV5-5|NA|few
TGTGCCAGCAGCTTGGGAGGAGGCTATGGCTACACCTTC
CASSLGGGYGYTF
>TRBJ1-1|TRBV19|NA|NA
TGTGCCAGTAGTCAAGGCGGAGGGAACACTGAAGCTTTCTTT
CASSQGGGNTEAFF
>TRBJ2-3|TRBV18|TRBD1|NA
TGTGCCAGCTCACGGACAGGCGACCGGGGTGGTACGCAGTATTTT
CASSRTGDRGGTQYF
>TRBJ1-1|TRBV6-2/TRBV6-3|TRBD1|NA
TGTGCCAGCAGTAAAACAGGGGTGGGCACTGAAGCTTTCTTT
CASSKTGVGTEAFF
>TRBJ1-1|TRBV29-1|NA|NA
TGCAGCGTTGGTCCGGGGGCGAAGCTGACAGCTTTCTTT
CSVGPGAKLTAFF
>TRBJ1-4|TRBV5-1|NA|NA
TGCGCCAGCAGCCCCACCGGGGGGAGGTACGAAAAACTGTTTTTT
CASSPTGGRYEKLFF
>TRBJ1-1|TRBV2|NA|once
TGTGCCAGCAGTGTCTCCCTGAGTATGAACACTGAAGCTTTCTTT
CASSVSLSMNTEAFF
>TRBJ2-3|TRBV7-9|TRBD2|once
TGTGCCAGCACCCCGCTAGCGGGGGGCCCCACAGATACGCAGTATTTT
CASTPLAGGPTDTQYF
>TRBJ2-3|TRBV19|NA|NA
TGTGCCAGTAGCGGGGAGGGCACAGATACGCAGTATTTT
CASSGEGTDTQYF
>TRBJ2-1|TRBV2|NA|NA
TGTGCCAGCAGTGAAGCCCCTGGGACGTACAATGAGCAGTTCTTC
CASSEAPGTYNEQFF
>TRBJ2-4|TRBV10-1|TRBD1|once
TGCGCCAGCAGTGAGTCGCGGCCGGACAGGGTAAAAAACATTCAGTACTTC
CASSESRPDRVKNIQYF
>TRBJ2-3|TRBV5-4|NA|NA
TGTGCCAGCAGCTTCTCATCAGATACGCAGTATTTT
CASSFSSDTQYF
>TRBJ1-3|TRBV20-1|NA|NA
TGCAGCGCCTCTTGGTCTAACACCATATATTTT
CSASWSNTIYF
>TRBJ1-2|TRBV11-3|TRBD1|NA
TGTGCCAGCAGCTTTGGACAGGGGATCTTTGGAGGTTCCCTTTCCTATGGCTACACCTTC
CASSFGQGIFGGSLSYGYTF
>TRBJ2-3|TRBV11-3|TRBD1|NA
TGTGCCAGCAGCCAGGGACAGGCGGAGCCAAGTACGCAGTATTTT
CASSQGQAEPSTQYF
>TRBJ2-7|TRBV5-1|NA|NA
TGCGCCAGCAGCTTGGATCAGGGCGAGCAGTACTTC
CASSLDQGEQYF
>TRBJ2-2|TRBV7-2|NA|NA
TGTGCCAGCAGCCCGGACTTTAACACCGGGGAGCTGTTTTTT
CASSPDFNTGELFF
>TRBJ2-4|TRBV7-9|NA|NA
TGTGCCAGCAGCTTAGGGGCGGGCATTCAGTACTTC
CASSLGAGIQYF
>TRBJ1-1|TRBV6-4|NA|NA
TGTGCCAGCAGTAAGGACAGCCTAAGGGCTGAAGCTTTCTTT
CASSKDSLRAEAFF
>TRBJ2-7|TRBV7-2|NA|NA
TGTGCCAGCAGCTTAGTAGCAGGGCCGAGCGAGCAGTACTTC
CASSLVAGPSEQYF
>TRBJ1-2|TRBV28|NA|NA
TGTGCCAGCAGTTCCTCATCAACGGGTGGCTACACCTTC
CASSSSSTGGYTF
>TRBJ1-1|TRBV18|NA|NA
TGTGCCAGCTCACCTCCCGGGGGCACTCGCCGCACTGAAGCTTTCTTT
CASSPPGGTRRTEAFF
>TRBJ1-5|TRBV10-3|NA|NA
TGTGCCATCAGTGGAGTTCACGACAGATACAATCAGCCCCAGCATTTT
CAISGVHDRYNQPQHF
>TRBJ2-1|TRBV29-1|NA|NA
TGCAGCGTTTCTGTAGTCACGGAGCAGTTCTTC
CSVSVVTEQFF
>TRBJ2-1|TRBV6-1|NA|NA
TGTGCCAGCAGTGAAGCGGGAGCCCAATACAATGAGCAGTTCTTC
CASSEAGAQYNEQFF
>TRBJ2-5|TRBV24-1|NA|NA
TGTGCCACCAGTGGCCCTGCGTCGGAGACCCAGTACTTC
CATSGPASETQYF
>TRBJ2-2|TRBV4-3|TRBD1|NA
TGCGCCAGCAGCCAAGAACTATACCCAGACAGGGGGCACGAGGAGCTGTTTTTT
CASSQELYPDRGHEELFF
>TRBJ1-5|TRBV6-5|TRBD1|NA
TGTGCCAGCAGTCTGACAGGGGGGAAGAATCAGCCCCAGCATTTT
CASSLTGGKNQPQHF
>TRBJ1-5|TRBV3-1/TRBV3-2|NA|NA
TGTGCCAGCAGCCAAGTAGTAGGTCAGCCCCAGCATTTT
CASSQVVGQPQHF
>TRBJ2-1|TRBV9|NA|NA
TGTGCCAGCAGCGTAGGTGGTACGGGCGATGAGCAGTTCTTC
CASSVGGTGDEQFF
>TRBJ2-3|TRBV5-4|NA|NA
TGTGCCAGCAGCCCCGAAAGGATTAGTACAGATACGCAGTATTTT
CASSPERISTDTQYF
>TRBJ1-5|TRBV7-2|NA|once
TGTGCCAGCAGACTCGACAGGCTGAGTCAGCCCCAGCATTTT
CASRLDRLSQPQHF
>TRBJ1-4|TRBV15|NA|NA
TGTGCCACTACGGGGGCTGCGGTCGGGATCGCTAATGAAAAACTGTTTTTT
CATTGAAVGIANEKLFF
>TRBJ1-2|TRBV6-5|NA|NA
TGTGCCAGCACCTTTTGGGGGGCCGAGGGCTACACCTTC
CASTFWGAEGYTF
>TRBJ2-5|TRBV2|NA|NA
TGTGCCAGCAGTGCTCACCAAGAGACCCAGTACTTC
CASSAHQETQYF
>TRBJ1-2|TRBV20-1|NA|NA
TGCAGTGCTAGTACCGACGGCTTCTATGGCTACACCTTC
CSASTDGFYGYTF
>TRBJ1-2|TRBV19|NA|NA
TGTGCCAGTAGTATAGGAGGAGCTAACTATGGCTACACCTTC
CASSIGGANYGYTF
>TRBJ2-3|TRBV3-1/TRBV3-2|TRBD1|NA
TGTGCCAGCAGCCTAAGGACAGGGGGTGGAGATACGCAGTATTTT
CASSLRTGGGDTQYF
>TRBJ1-4|TRBV18|NA|NA
TGTGCCAGCTCACTTACAACCTTCGGGGGAAGGGAAGAAAAACTGTTTTTT
CASSLTTFGGREEKLFF
>TRBJ1-4|TRBV7-9|NA|once
TGTGCCAGCAGCTTAGCCAGGGCCGATGAAAAACTGTTTTTT
CASSLARADEKLFF
>TRBJ1-5|TRBV5-6|NA|once
TGTGCCAGCAGCTTTTCCCTCCTACAGGGAAGTCAGCCCCAGCATTTT
CASSFSLLQGSQPQHF
>TRBJ2-2|TRBV19|NA|NA
TGTGCCAGTAGACTACTGGCCGGGGAGCTGTTTTTT
CASRLLAGELFF
>TRBJ2-2|TRBV7-9|NA|NA
TGTGCCAGCAGCTTATGGTCCGGGGAGCTGTTTTTT
CASSLWSGELFF
>TRBJ1-3|TRBV5-4|NA|NA
TGTGCCAGCAGCTTCAACAGGGAAGACACCATATATTTT
CASSFNREDTIYF